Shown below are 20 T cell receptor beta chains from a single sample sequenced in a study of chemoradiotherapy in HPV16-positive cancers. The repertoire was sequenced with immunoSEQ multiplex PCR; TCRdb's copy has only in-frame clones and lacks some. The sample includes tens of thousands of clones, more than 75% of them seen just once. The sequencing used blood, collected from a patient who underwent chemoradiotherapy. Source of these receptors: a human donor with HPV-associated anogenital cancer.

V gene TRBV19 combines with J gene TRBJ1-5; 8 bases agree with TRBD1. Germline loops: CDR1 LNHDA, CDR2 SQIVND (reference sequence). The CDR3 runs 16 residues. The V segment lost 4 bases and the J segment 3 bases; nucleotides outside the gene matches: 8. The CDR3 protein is CASSTKGTGNNQPQHF. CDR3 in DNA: TGTGCCAGTAGTACCAAGGGGACAGGTAACAATCAGCCCCAGCATTTT.

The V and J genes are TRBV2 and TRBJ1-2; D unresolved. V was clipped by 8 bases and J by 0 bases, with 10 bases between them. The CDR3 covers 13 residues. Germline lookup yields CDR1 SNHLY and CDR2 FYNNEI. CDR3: CASGGSTNYGYTF. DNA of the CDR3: TGTGCCAGCGGTGGAAGTACTAACTATGGCTACACCTTC.

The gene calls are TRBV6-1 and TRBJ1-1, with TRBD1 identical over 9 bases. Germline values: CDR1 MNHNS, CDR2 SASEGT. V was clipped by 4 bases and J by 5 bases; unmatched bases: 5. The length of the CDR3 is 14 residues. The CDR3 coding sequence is TGTGCCAGCAGTGTAAGACAGGGGGGGACTGAAGCTTTCTTT. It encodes CASSVRQGGTEAFF.

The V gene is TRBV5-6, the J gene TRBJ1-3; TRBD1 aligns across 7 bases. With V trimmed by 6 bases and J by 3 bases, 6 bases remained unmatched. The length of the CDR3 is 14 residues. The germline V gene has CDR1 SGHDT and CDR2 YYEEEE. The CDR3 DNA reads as TGTGCCAGCATCCTACAGGGGTTTGGAAACACCATATATTTT. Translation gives CASILQGFGNTIYF.

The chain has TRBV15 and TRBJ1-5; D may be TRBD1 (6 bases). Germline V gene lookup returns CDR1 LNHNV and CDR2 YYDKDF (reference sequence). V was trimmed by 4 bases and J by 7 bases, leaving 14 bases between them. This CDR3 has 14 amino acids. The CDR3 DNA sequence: TGTGCCACCAGCAAGTGGGGGGCTGGGCAGCCCCAGCATTTT. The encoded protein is CATSKWGAGQPQHF. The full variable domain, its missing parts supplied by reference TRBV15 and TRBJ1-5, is DAMVIQNPRYQVTQFGKPVTLSCSQTLNHNVMYWYQQKSSQAPKLLFHYYDKDFNNEADTPDNFQSRRPNTSFCFLDIRSPGLGDTAMYLCATSKWGAGQPQHFGDGTRLSIL.

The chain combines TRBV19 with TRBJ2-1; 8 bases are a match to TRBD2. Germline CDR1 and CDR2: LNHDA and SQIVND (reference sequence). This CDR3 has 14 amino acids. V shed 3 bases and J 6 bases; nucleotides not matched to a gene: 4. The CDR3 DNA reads TGTGCCAGTAGTATTTTTACTAGCGGCAATGAGCAGTTCTTC. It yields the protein CASSIFTSGNEQFF.

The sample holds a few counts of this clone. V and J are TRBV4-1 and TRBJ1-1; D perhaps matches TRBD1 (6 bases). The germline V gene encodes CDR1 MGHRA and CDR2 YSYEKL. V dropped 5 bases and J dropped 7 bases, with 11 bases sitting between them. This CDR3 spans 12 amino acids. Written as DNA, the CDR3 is TGCGCCAGCAGCTCAAGGACAGATGAAGCTTTCTTT. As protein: CASSSRTDEAFF.

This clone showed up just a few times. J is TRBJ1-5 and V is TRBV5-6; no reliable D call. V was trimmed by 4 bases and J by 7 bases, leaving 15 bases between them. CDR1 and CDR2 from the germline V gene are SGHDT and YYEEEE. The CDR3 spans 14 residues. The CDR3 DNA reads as TGTGCCAGCAGCCGGCGGACCCCCGGGCAGCCCCAGCATTTT. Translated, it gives CASSRRTPGQPQHF. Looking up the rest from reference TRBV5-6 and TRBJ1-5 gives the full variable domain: DAGVTQSPTHLIKTRGQQVTLRCSPKSGHDTVSWYQQALGQGPQFIFQYYEEEERQRGNFPDRFSGHQFPNYSSELNVNALLLGDSALYLCASSRRTPGQPQHFGDGTRLSIL.

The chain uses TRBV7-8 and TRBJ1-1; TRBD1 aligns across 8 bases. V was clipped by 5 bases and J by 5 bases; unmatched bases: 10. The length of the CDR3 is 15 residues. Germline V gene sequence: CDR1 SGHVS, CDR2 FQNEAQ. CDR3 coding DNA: TGTGCCAGCAGCCCTCCGGGCAGGGGGCAAACTGAAGCTTTCTTT. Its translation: CASSPPGRGQTEAFF.

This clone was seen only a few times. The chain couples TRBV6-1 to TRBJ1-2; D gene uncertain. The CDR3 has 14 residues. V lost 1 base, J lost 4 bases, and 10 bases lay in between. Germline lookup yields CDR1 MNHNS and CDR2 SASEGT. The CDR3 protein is CASSEGGSPYGYTF. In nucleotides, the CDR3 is TGTGCCAGCAGTGAAGGAGGCAGCCCCTATGGCTACACCTTC.

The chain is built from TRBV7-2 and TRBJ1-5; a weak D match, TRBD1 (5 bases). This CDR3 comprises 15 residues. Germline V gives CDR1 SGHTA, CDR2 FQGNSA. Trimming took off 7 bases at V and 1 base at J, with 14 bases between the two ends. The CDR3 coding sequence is TGTGCCAGCACCATCGGGACCGACAGCAATCAGCCCCAGCATTTT. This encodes CASTIGTDSNQPQHF.

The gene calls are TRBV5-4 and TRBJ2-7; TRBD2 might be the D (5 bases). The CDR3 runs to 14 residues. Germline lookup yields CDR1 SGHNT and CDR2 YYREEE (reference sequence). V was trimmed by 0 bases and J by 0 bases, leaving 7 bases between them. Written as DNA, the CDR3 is TGTGCCAGCAGCTTGGCCGGGGTCTCCTACGAGCAGTACTTC. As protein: CASSLAGVSYEQYF.

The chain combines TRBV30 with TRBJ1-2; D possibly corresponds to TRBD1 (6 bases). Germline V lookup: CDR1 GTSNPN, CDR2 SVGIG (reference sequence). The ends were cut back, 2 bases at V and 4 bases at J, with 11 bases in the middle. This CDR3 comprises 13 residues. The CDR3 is CAWSFDRRYGYTF. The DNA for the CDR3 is TGTGCCTGGAGTTTCGACAGGCGCTATGGCTACACCTTC.

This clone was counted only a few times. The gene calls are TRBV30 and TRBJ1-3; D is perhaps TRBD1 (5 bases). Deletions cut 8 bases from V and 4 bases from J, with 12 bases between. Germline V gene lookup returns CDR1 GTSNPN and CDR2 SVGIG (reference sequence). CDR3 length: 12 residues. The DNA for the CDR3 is TGTGCCCGCTCGGGGGGGGGAAACACCATATATTTT. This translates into CARSGGGNTIYF.

The CDR3 bases are TGTGCCAGCAGCGACACAGGGGTACTCTCTGGAAACACCATATATTTT. It specifies CASSDTGVLSGNTIYF. The chain carries TRBV9 and TRBJ1-3; 7 nucleotides align to TRBD1. Germline lookup yields CDR1 SGDLS and CDR2 YYNGEE. The CDR3 has 16 amino acids. J gave up 0 bases and V 3 bases, and 6 bases lay outside the gene matches.

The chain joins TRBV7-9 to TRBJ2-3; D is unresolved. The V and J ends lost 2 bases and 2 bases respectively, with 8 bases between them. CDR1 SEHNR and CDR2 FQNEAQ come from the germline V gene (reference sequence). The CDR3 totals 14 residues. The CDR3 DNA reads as TGTGCCAGCAGCTTATCACCCGACACAGATACGCAGTATTTT. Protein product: CASSLSPDTDTQYF.

The DNA for the CDR3 is TGTGCCAGCAGGGCCGACAGGGGCAGGGCAGATACGCAGTATTTT. This encodes CASRADRGRADTQYF. The chain is built from TRBV6-1 and TRBJ2-3, with 8 nucleotides matching TRBD1. The trim removed 6 bases at V and 4 bases at J, leaving 9 bases unmatched. This CDR3 comprises 15 residues. The V gene's germline CDR1 is MNHNS and CDR2 SASEGT.

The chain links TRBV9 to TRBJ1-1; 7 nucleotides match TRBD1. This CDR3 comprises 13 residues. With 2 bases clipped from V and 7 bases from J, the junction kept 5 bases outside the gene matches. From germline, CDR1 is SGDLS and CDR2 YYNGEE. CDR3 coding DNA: TGTGCCAGCAGCGTCCTCTGGGACAGTGAAGCTTTCTTT. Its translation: CASSVLWDSEAFF.

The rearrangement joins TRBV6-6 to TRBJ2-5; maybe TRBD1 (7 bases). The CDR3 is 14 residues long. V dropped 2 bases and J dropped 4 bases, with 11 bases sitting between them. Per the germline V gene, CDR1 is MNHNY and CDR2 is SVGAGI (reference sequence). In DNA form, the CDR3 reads TGTGCCAGCAGTTACCTCCAGGGGGGAGAGACCCAGTACTTC. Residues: CASSYLQGGETQYF.

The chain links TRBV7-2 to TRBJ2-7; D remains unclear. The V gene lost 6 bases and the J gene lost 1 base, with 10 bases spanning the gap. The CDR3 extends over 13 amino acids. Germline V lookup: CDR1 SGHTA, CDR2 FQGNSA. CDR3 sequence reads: CASSGDPSYEQYF. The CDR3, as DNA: TGTGCCAGCAGTGGGGATCCGTCCTACGAGCAGTACTTC.